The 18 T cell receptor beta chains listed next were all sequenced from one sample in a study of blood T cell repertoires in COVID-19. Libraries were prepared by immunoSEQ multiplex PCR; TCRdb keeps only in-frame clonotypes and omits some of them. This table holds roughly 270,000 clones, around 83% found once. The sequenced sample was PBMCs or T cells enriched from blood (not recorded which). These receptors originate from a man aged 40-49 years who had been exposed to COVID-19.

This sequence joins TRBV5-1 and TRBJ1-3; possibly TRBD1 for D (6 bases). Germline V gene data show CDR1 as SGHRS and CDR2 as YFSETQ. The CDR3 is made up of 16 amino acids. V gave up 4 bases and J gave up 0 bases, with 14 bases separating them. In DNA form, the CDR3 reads TGCGCCAGCAGCGCGAACCTACAGGGCTCTGGAAACACCATATATTTT. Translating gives CASSANLQGSGNTIYF.

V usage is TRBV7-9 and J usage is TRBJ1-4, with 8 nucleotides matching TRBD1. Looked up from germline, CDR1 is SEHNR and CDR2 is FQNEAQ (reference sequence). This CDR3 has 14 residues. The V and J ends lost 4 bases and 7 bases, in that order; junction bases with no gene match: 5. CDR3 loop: CASSSTGEGEKLFF. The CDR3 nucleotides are TGTGCCAGCAGCTCGACAGGGGAAGGTGAAAAACTGTTTTTT.

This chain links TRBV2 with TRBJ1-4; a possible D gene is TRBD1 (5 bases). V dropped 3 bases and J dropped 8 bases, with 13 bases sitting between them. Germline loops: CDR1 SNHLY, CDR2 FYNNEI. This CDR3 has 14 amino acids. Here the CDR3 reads CASSDGTLGEKLFF. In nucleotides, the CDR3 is TGTGCCAGCAGTGACGGGACTCTAGGGGAAAAACTGTTTTTT.

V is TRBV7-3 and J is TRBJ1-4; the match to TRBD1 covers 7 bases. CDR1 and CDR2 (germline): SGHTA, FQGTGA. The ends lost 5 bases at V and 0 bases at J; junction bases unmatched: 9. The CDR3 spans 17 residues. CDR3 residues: CASSPSEGGATNEKLFF. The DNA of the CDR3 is TGTGCCAGCAGCCCCTCGGAAGGGGGCGCAACTAATGAAAAACTGTTTTTT.

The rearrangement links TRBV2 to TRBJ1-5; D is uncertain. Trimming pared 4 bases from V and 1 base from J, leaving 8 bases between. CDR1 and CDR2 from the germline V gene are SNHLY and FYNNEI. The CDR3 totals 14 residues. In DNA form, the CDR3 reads TGTGCCAGCAGTGGCCTTGAGAGCAATCAGCCCCAGCATTTT. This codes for CASSGLESNQPQHF.

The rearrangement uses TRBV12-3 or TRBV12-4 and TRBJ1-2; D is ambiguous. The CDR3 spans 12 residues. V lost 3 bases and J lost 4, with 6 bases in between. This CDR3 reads CASSLRAYGYTF. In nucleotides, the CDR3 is TGTGCCAGCAGTTTGAGGGCCTATGGCTACACCTTC.

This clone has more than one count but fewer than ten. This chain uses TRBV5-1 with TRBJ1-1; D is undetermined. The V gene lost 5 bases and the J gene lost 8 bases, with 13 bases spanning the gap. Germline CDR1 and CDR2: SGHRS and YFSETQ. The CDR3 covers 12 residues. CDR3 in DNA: TGCGCCAGCAGTCCTGGGTGGGCGGAAGCTTTCTTT. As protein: CASSPGWAEAFF.

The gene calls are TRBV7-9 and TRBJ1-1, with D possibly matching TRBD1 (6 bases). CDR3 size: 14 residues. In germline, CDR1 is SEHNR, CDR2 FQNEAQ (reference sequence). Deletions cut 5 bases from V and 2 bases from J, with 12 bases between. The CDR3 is CASSRGQTNTEAFF. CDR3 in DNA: TGTGCCAGCAGCCGAGGACAGACAAACACTGAAGCTTTCTTT.

This chain's CDR3 is CASRALAQETQYF. CDR3 bases: TGTGCCAGCAGGGCTCTAGCGCAAGAGACCCAGTACTTC. The chain joins TRBV2 to TRBJ2-5, with D perhaps TRBD2 (6 bases). The ends were cut back, 6 bases at V and 2 bases at J, with 10 bases in the middle. CDR1 is SNHLY and CDR2 is FYNNEI in the germline V gene. The CDR3 extends over 13 amino acids.

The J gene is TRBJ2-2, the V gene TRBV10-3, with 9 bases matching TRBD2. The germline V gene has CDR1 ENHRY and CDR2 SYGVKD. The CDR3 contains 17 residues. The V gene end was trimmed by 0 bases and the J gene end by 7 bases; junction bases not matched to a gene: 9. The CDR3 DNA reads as TGTGCCATCAGTGAGTCGCAATTACTAGCGGGCGGCGGGGAGCTGTTTTTT. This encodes CAISESQLLAGGGELFF.

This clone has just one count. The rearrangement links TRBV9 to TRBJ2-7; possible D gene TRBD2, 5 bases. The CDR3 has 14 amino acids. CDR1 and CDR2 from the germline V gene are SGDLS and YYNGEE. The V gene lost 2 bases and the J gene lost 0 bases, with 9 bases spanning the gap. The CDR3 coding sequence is TGTGCCAGCAGCGTCCAGCGGTCCTCCTACGAGCAGTACTTC. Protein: CASSVQRSSYEQYF.

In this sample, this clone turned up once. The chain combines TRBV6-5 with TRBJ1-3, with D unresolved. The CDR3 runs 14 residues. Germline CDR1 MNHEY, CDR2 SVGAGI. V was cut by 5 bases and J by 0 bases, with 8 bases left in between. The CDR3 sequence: CASSPDFSGNTIYF. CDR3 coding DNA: TGTGCCAGCAGTCCGGACTTCTCTGGAAACACCATATATTTT.

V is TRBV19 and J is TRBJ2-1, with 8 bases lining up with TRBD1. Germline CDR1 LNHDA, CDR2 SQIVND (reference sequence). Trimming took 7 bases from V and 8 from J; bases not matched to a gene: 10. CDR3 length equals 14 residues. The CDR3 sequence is CASKEDRAVYEQFF. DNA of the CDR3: TGTGCCAGTAAGGAGGACAGGGCGGTTTATGAGCAGTTCTTC.

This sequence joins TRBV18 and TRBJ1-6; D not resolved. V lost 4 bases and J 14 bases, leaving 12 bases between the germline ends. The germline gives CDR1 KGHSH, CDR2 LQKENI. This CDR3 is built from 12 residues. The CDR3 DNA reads TGTGCCAGCTCACAAACGGACTCGACCCTCCACTTT. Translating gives CASSQTDSTLHF.

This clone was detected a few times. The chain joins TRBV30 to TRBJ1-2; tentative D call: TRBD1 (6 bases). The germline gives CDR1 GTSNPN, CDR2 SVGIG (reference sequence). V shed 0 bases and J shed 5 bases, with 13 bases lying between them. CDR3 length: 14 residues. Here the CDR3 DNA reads TGTGCCTGGAGTGTAGGGCAGGGGCGATATGGCTACACCTTC. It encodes CAWSVGQGRYGYTF. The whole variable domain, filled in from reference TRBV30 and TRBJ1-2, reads SQTIHQWPATLVQPVGSPLSLECTVEGTSNPNLYWYRQAAGRGLQLLFYSVGIGQISSEVPQNLSASRPQDRQFILSSKKLLLSDSGFYLCAWSVGQGRYGYTFGSGTRLTVV.

CDR3 bases: TGTGCCATCAGTACCTCGACAAGGTCTAAGGACAATGAGCAGTTCTTC. Protein product: CAISTSTRSKDNEQFF. This chain joins TRBV10-3 and TRBJ2-1; D not resolved. The length of the CDR3 is 16 residues. Germline V gene data show CDR1 as ENHRY and CDR2 as SYGVKD. Trimming removed 5 bases from V and 5 bases from J, with 19 bases in between.

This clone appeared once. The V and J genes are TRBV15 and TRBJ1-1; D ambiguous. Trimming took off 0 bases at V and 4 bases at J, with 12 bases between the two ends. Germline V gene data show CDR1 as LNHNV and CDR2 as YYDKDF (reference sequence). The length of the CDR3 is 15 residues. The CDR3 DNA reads TGTGCCACCAGCAGAGATAGGCGGAGCGGCACTGAAGCTTTCTTT. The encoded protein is CATSRDRRSGTEAFF.

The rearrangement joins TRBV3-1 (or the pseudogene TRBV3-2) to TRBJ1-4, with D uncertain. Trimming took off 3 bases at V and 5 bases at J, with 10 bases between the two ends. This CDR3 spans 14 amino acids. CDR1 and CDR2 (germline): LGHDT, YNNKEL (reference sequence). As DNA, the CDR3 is TGTGCCAGCAGCCATCAGGTGATAAATGAAAAACTGTTTTTT. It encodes CASSHQVINEKLFF.